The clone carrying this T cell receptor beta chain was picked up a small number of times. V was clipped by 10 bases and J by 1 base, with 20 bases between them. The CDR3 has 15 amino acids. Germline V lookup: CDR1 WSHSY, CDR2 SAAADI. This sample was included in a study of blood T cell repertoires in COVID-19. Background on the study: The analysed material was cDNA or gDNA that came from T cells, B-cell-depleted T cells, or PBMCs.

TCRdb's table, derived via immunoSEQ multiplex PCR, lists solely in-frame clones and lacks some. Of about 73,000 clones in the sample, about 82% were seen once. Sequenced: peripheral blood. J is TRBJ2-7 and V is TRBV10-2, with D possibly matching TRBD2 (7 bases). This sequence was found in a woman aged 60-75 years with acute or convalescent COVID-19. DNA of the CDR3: TGCGCCACTCACCGGGGGGCGGGAGCGTCCTACGAGCAGTACTTC. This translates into CATHRGAGASYEQYF.